This record concerns one TCR beta chain sequence. As yet, its antigen is unknown. With molecular barcodes, quantitative 5'-RACE was used to make the TCR beta libraries. TCRdb re-derived calls from the 5' RACE reads in MiXCR, one entry per CDR3 protein. This sample has approximately 520,000 distinct CDR3 sequences; approximately 5% occur once, and the top ten carry under 4.5%. Germline assignment: CDR1 SGHAT and CDR2 FQNNGV. V was clipped by 4 bases and J by 2 bases; unmatched bases: 11. The CDR3 runs 17 residues. The data were taken from a study of CD8 T cells in ankylosing spondylitis. Study findings and constraints: A TCR beta motif of several highly homologous variants seemed to mark ankylosing spondylitis blood.

This receptor was identified in a male donor with ankylosing spondylitis. The chain employs TRBV11-2 and TRBJ2-5; 9 bases match TRBD2. Sequences were obtained from blood, either unsorted or a sorted T cell fraction (not recorded which). CDR3 coding DNA: TGTGCCAGCAGCTCCAATCGGCGGCTAGCGGGACAAGAGACCCAGTACTTC. Translation gives CASSSNRRLAGQETQYF.